The TCR beta chain described here comes from a study of CD8+ T cells in alopecia areata. General study results and limits: Scalp clonality and expanded CD8+ clones among the top 100 showed significant decreases with tofacitinib.

The germline V and J ends were trimmed by 4 bases and 0 bases, with 8 bases remaining between them. The CDR3 spans 14 residues. Germline CDR1 and CDR2: SGHRS and YFSETQ. Extraction of RNA preceded its reverse transcription into cDNA, which served as the sequencing template. Some clones are missing from TCRdb's copy, which holds only in-frame ones; the method was immunoSEQ multiplex PCR. The sample holds approximately 90,000 clones, 70% to 80% seen once. Note on this clone: Its antigen is not known.

The treatment: oral pan-JAK inhibitor, 5-10 mg twice daily. Sequenced here: CD8+ T cells sorted from blood, sampled at week 44, from a patient treated with tofacitinib. This sequence originates from a human donor with alopecia areata. The chain recombines TRBV5-1 with TRBJ2-1, with unresolved D. The CDR3 spells CASSEDNSYNEQFF. For the CDR3, the DNA is TGCGCCAGCAGCGAAGACAACTCCTACAATGAGCAGTTCTTC.